Detailed here is one T cell receptor beta chain. The antigen is undetermined. Trimming left V 3 bases short and J 1 base short, with 12 bases between. The CDR3 has 16 residues. Germline assignment: CDR1 SGHVS and CDR2 FNYEAQ. Amplification targeted TCR beta CDR3 regions from RNA transcripts. When the TCR CDR3 underwent first-round RT-PCR, the HTBI primer set was used. TCRdb re-called the multiplex PCR reads through MiXCR, storing one row per CDR3 protein. Of approximately 400,000 distinct CDR3 sequences listed, roughly 15% are singletons. In the ophthalmopathy cohort, Clinical Activity Score was at least 3, NOSPECS grade at least 4, and duration under 3 months. The sample belongs to a study of T cells in Graves' hyperthyroidism and ophthalmopathy. The wider study: It was at initial diagnosis, before any treatment, that peripheral blood was collected.

Findings of the study overall: Most thyroid clonotypes that were expanded above 0.001 also turned up in blood.

The clonotype originates from a woman in her twenties or thirties with Graves' ophthalmopathy. Sequencing was carried out using blood. The chain combines TRBV7-6 with TRBJ2-2, with TRBD2 as a possible D gene (7 bases). For the CDR3, the DNA is TGTGCCAGCAGCTTTCCGGGGGGCCGGAACACCGGGGAGCTGTTTTTT. Translating gives CASSFPGGRNTGELFF.